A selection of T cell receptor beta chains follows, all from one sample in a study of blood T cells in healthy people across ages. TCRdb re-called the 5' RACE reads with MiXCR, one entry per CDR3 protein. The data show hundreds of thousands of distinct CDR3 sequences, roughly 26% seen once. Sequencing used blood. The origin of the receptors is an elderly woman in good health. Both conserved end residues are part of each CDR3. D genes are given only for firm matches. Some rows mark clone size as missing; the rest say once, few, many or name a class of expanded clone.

CSARSGLAGSTDTQYF TGCAGTGCTAGAAGTGGACTAGCGGGGAGCACAGATACGCAGTATTTT TRBJ2-3 TRBV20-1 TRBD2 many
CSASRAATNEKLFF TGCAGTGCTAGTCGGGCGGCAACTAATGAAAAACTGTTTTTT TRBJ1-4 TRBV20-1 - many
CSASWLASSYEQYF TGCAGTGCATCGTGGCTAGCCAGCTCCTACGAGCAGTACTTC TRBJ2-7 TRBV20-1 - -
CASSAYTDTQYF TGTGCCAGCAGCGCCTACACAGATACGCAGTATTTT TRBJ2-3 TRBV7-2 - many
CASSLDRANTGELFF TGTGCCAGCAGCTTAGACAGGGCGAACACCGGGGAGCTGTTTTTT TRBJ2-2 TRBV7-2 - many
CASSQGTVNYGYTF TGTGCCAGCAGCCAAGGGACGGTAAACTATGGCTACACCTTC TRBJ1-2 TRBV4-2 - many
CASRTGYNTDTQYF TGTGCCAGTAGGACAGGTTACAACACAGATACGCAGTATTTT TRBJ2-3 TRBV27 TRBD1 many
CASSPQGNDQPQHF TGTGCCAGCAGCCCGCAGGGTAACGATCAGCCCCAGCATTTT TRBJ1-5 TRBV5-6 - few
CASSYVDSYNSPLHF TGTGCCAGCAGTTACGTGGACTCCTATAATTCACCCCTCCACTTT TRBJ1-6 TRBV6-6 - -
CSARETRSYNSPLHF TGCAGTGCTAGGGAGACGAGGTCCTATAATTCACCCCTCCACTTT TRBJ1-6 TRBV20-1 - -
CASSKLSGGGPYNEQFF TGTGCCAGCAGCAAACTTAGCGGGGGCGGCCCCTACAATGAGCAGTTCTTC TRBJ2-1 TRBV7-2 TRBD2 many
CASSLDRGGPEAFF TGCGCCAGCAGCTTGGACAGGGGGGGTCCTGAAGCTTTCTTT TRBJ1-1 TRBV5-1 TRBD1 few
CASSRDRGGETQFF TGTGCCAGCAGCCGGGACAGGGGAGGGGAGACCCAGTTCTTC TRBJ2-1 TRBV7-2 TRBD1 -
CSASGGAGTEAFF TGCAGTGCTAGTGGTGGAGCGGGGACTGAAGCTTTCTTT TRBJ1-1 TRBV20-1 - -
CASSYDRSSYNEQFF TGTGCCAGCAGCTACGACAGGAGCTCCTACAATGAGCAGTTCTTC TRBJ2-1 TRBV6-5 - many
CATRTVQETQYF TGTGCCACCCGGACTGTGCAAGAGACCCAGTACTTC TRBJ2-5 TRBV6-5 - many
CASSFDPANYGYTF TGTGCCAGCAGCTTCGATCCGGCAAACTATGGCTACACCTTC TRBJ1-2 TRBV7-9 - many
CASSPLQGPTEAFF TGTGCCAGCAGTCCACTACAGGGGCCCACTGAAGCTTTCTTT TRBJ1-1 TRBV6-6 TRBD1 -
CASKSRGSGNYGYTF TGTGCCAGCAAGAGTAGGGGGTCGGGAAACTATGGCTACACCTTC TRBJ1-2 TRBV5-4 - -
CASSLAFLAINEQYF TGTGCCAGCAGTTTGGCGTTCCTAGCGATCAACGAGCAGTACTTC TRBJ2-7 TRBV28 - few
CASSQDFAANYGYTF TGCGCCAGCAGCCAAGATTTTGCAGCTAACTATGGCTACACCTTC TRBJ1-2 TRBV4-3 - many
CASSHGAGPTGELFF TGTGCCAGCAGCCATGGAGCAGGGCCGACCGGGGAGCTGTTTTTT TRBJ2-2 TRBV5-4 - -
CASSSAVGGYNEQYF TGCGCCAGCAGCTCGGCCGTGGGGGGTTACAATGAGCAGTACTTC TRBJ2-5 TRBV5-1 - few
CASSFLEYGIQYF TGTGCCAGCAGCTTCTTAGAGTACGGCATTCAGTACTTC TRBJ2-4 TRBV7-6 - many
CASSLGLAGRTDTQYF TGTGCCAGCAGCCTGGGACTAGCGGGGCGCACAGATACGCAGTATTTT TRBJ2-3 TRBV7-2 TRBD2 many
CASSATGGIYNSPLHF TGTGCCAGCAGCGCGACAGGGGGGATCTATAATTCACCCCTCCACTTT TRBJ1-6 TRBV7-9 TRBD1 few
CASSRESGSNTEAFF TGCGCCAGCAGCCGGGAGAGTGGATCGAACACTGAAGCTTTCTTT TRBJ1-1 TRBV5-1 - many
CASSLRTGENQPQHF TGTGCCAGCAGTCTCAGGACAGGGGAGAATCAGCCCCAGCATTTT TRBJ1-5 TRBV7-2 TRBD1 many
CASSWSGADNEQFF TGTGCCAGCAGTTGGAGCGGAGCTGACAATGAGCAGTTCTTC TRBJ2-1 TRBV2 - -
CASSVAVQGHEQYF TGTGCCAGCAGCGTAGCTGTACAGGGGCACGAGCAGTACTTC TRBJ2-7 TRBV9 TRBD1 many
CSAPIPGTSRNTQYF TGCAGTGCTCCTATCCCCGGGACTAGTCGGAATACGCAGTATTTT TRBJ2-3 TRBV20-1 TRBD2 -
CAWSATPLAGGTDEQFF TGTGCCTGGAGTGCGACCCCTCTAGCGGGGGGAACTGATGAGCAGTTCTTC TRBJ2-1 TRBV30 TRBD2 -
CASSLASASYNEQYF TGCGCCAGCAGCCTTGCTAGCGCATCCTACAATGAGCAGTACTTC TRBJ2-5 TRBV4-3 - -
CASSYGSPSTDAQYF TGTGCCAGCAGTTATGGCAGCCCGAGCACAGATGCGCAGTATTTT TRBJ2-3 TRBV12-3/TRBV12-4 - -
CASSQDYRGAKKLFF TGCGCCAGCAGCCAAGATTACCGGGGAGCAAAAAAACTGTTTTTT TRBJ1-4 TRBV4-3 - -
CSVPQGSVTDTQYF TGCAGCGTTCCGCAGGGGTCGGTGACAGATACGCAGTATTTT TRBJ2-3 TRBV29-1 - -
CASSPPAATGNEQFF TGCGCCAGCAGCCCCCCAGCCGCAACGGGGAATGAGCAGTTCTTC TRBJ2-1 TRBV5-1 - many
CASSTEAGGQFGETQYF TGTGCCAGCAGCACTGAAGCGGGAGGGCAATTTGGGGAGACCCAGTACTTC TRBJ2-5 TRBV5-6 TRBD2 -
CASSYGRLGAETQYF TGTGCCAGCAGTTACGGGAGACTGGGGGCGGAGACCCAGTACTTC TRBJ2-5 TRBV6-6 - -
CATSRENRVRSETQYF TGTGCCACCAGCAGAGAGAACAGGGTTAGATCAGAGACCCAGTACTTC TRBJ2-5 TRBV15 - many
CASSLGASYSSYEQYF TGTGCCAGCAGCTTAGGGGCCAGCTATAGCTCCTACGAGCAGTACTTC TRBJ2-7 TRBV7-6 - many
CASRLAGDNEQYF TGTGCCAGCCGACTAGCGGGGGACAATGAGCAGTACTTC TRBJ2-5 TRBV4-2 TRBD2 -
CASSQDLASGYNEQFF TGCGCCAGCAGCCAAGATCTTGCTAGCGGGTACAATGAGCAGTTCTTC TRBJ2-1 TRBV4-3 TRBD2 -
CASSFGWGTEAFF TGTGCCAGCAGTTTTGGTTGGGGGACAGAAGCTTTCTTT TRBJ1-1 TRBV12-3/TRBV12-4 - many
CASSQEEGRVDGYTF TGCGCCAGCAGCCAAGAGGAGGGGAGGGTGGATGGCTACACCTTC TRBJ1-2 TRBV4-3 - medium-sized
CSVVRGDNTEAFF TGCAGCGTGGTCCGGGGGGACAACACTGAAGCTTTCTTT TRBJ1-1 TRBV29-1 - few
CASSQTRAASMYGCTF TGTGCCAGCAGCCAGACTAGGGCCGCTTCGATGTATGGCTGCACCTTC TRBJ1-2 TRBV6-5 - few
CATSDRRAGLETQYF TGTGCCACCAGTGATCGACGAGCGGGGTTGGAGACCCAGTACTTC TRBJ2-5 TRBV24-1 TRBD2 -
CASSVGRGQETQYF TGCGCCAGCAGCGTTGGACGGGGGCAAGAGACCCAGTACTTC TRBJ2-5 TRBV5-1 - many
CSAPQGGTANSPLHF TGCAGTGCTCCTCAGGGGGGGACAGCTAATTCACCCCTCCACTTT TRBJ1-6 TRBV20-1 TRBD1 -
CASSVGGGGRTEAFF TGTGCCAGCAGCGTTGGGGGGGGCGGGAGGACTGAAGCTTTCTTT TRBJ1-1 TRBV9 - few
CATKTGQMNTEAFF TGTGCCACCAAGACTGGACAGATGAACACTGAAGCTTTCTTT TRBJ1-1 TRBV27 - many
CASTVRSSGSTDTQYF TGTGCTAGCACCGTAAGGTCCAGCGGGAGCACAGATACGCAGTATTTT TRBJ2-3 TRBV7-7 - few
CSARDSQGRDGYTF TGCAGTGCTAGAGATAGTCAGGGTCGGGATGGCTACACCTTC TRBJ1-2 TRBV20-1 - many
CASSLTDRSNEKLFF TGCGCCAGCAGCCTCACGGACAGATCAAATGAAAAACTGTTTTTT TRBJ1-4 TRBV5-1 - -
CASSQADSLPYEQYF TGCGCCAGCAGCCAAGCGGACAGTCTTCCCTACGAGCAGTACTTC TRBJ2-7 TRBV4-1 - -